Only a few counts were recorded for the clone carrying this T cell receptor (beta chain). Its antigen is unidentified. This sample stems from a study of human T cells and chemical hapten exposure. Study in general: Once 0.01% DPC had been applied to the upper back by patch test, readings were taken at 6 days. Broader study findings: Having alopecia, donors may respond immunologically unlike healthy people.

Time point specified: patch test 3, about 24 weeks after DPC sensitization. As for treatment: therapeutic diphenylcyclopropenone sensitization with weekly scalp DPC. Every donor had alopecia and was 18 to 70 years old; all were suitable for DPC. The library labeled individual cDNA molecules by adding unique molecular identifiers to them. TCRdb passed the RACE reads through MiXCR, listing each CDR3 protein once. The sample records approximately 90,000 distinct CDR3 sequences, 27% being singletons. The CDR3 extends over 18 amino acids. Looked up from germline, CDR1 is MDHEN and CDR2 is SYDVKM. The V and J ends lost 2 bases and 0 bases respectively, with 17 bases between them.

Sequencing was performed on whole blood, taken in connection with sensitization to the hapten diphenylcyclopropenone (DPC). The chain employs TRBV28 and TRBJ2-1; D is perhaps TRBD1 or TRBD2 (5 bases each). This TCR derives from a man aged 35-49 years with alopecia areata. Some clones in this sample may be carry-over from other donors' samples. The CDR3, as DNA: TGTGCCAGCAGTTTACGGGCCGGGACCTTGAGCTCCTACAATGAGCAGTTCTTC. The encoded protein is CASSLRAGTLSSYNEQFF.